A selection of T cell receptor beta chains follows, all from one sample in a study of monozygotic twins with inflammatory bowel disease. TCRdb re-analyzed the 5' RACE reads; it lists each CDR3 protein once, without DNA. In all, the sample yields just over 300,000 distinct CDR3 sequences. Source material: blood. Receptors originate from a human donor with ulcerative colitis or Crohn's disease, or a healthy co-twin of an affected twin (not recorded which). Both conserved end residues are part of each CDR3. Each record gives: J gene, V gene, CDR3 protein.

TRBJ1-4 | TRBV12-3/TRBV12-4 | CASSFPDREKLFF
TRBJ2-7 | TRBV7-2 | CASSLGRQGTPKDEQYF
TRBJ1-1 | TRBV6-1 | CASRPGQANTEAFF
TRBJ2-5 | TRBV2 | CARSGGLETQYF
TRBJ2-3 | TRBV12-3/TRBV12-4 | CASTPNSGRFTDTQYF
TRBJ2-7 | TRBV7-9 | CASSQGRALNEQYF
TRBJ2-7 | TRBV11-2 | CASSPASYRAYF
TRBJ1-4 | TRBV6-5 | CASSYSGQGGEKLFF
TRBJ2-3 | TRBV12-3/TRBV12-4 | CASSQAPGRGLADTQYF
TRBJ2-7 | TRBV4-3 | CASSQGQIQGYEQYF
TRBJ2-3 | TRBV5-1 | CASSTRTSGVVTDTQYF
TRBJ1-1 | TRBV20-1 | CSARGTGITEAFF
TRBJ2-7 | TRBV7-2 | CASSPSRVGEQYF
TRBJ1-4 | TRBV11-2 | CASSYGIGANEKLFF
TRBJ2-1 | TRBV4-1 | CASSQGIHEQFF
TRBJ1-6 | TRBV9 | CASSVDVGISPLHF
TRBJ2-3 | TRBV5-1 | CASTDRGGFTDTQYF
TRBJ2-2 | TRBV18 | CASSPERTLRSVGELFF
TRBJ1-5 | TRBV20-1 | CSARDRVGNQPQHF
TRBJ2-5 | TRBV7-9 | CASNLVPGETQYF
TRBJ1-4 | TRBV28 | CASSLNGLGVGEKLFF
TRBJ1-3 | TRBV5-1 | CASSLGQGNTIYF
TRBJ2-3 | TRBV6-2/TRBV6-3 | CASSYGGRSTDTQYF
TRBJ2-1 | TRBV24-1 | CATSEPGTSYNEQFF
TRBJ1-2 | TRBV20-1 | CSASGGSFGYTF
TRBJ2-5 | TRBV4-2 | CASSQEYVPGETQYF
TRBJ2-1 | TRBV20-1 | CSARDPRSYEQFF
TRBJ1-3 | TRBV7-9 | CASGSAGSGNTIYF
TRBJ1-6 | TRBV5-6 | CASSLARDSPLHF